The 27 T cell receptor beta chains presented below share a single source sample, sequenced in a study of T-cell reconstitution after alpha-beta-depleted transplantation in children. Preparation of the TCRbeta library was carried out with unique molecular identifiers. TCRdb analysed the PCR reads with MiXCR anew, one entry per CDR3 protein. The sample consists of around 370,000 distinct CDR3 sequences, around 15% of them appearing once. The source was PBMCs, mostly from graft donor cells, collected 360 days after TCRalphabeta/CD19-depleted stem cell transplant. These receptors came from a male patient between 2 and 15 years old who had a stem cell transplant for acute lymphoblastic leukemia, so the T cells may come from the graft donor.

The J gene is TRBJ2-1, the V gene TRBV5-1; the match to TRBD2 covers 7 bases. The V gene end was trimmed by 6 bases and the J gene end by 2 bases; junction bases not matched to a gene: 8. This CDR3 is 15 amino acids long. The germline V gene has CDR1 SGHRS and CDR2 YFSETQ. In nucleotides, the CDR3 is TGCGCCAGCAAAAGGGCGGGAGAGGCCTACAATGAGCAGTTCTTC. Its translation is CASKRAGEAYNEQFF.

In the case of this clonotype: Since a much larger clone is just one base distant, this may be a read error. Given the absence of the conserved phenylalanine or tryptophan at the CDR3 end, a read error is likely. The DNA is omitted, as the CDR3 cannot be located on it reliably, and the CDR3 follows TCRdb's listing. CDR3 protein: CASSLDAGGTFS. This chain connects TRBV13 to TRBJ1-1; the table's D call, TRBD1, has no DNA check behind it. CDR1 PRHDT and CDR2 FYEKMQ come from the germline V gene (reference sequence). The CDR3 is 12 residues long, ends included.

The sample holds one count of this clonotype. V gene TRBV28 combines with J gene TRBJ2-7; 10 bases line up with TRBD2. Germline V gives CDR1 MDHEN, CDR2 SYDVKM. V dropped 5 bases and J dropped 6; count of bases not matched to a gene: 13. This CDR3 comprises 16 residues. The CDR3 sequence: CASSPSGLAGVLEQYF. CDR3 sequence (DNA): TGTGCCAGCAGTCCCTCTGGCCTAGCGGGAGTGCTCGAGCAGTACTTC.

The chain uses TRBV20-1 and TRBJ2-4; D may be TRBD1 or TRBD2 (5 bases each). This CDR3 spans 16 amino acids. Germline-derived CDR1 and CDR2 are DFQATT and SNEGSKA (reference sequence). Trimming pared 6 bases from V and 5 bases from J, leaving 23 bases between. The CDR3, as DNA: TGCAGTGCAACCGATCACCACCGGGACCACGAAAACATTCAGTACTTC. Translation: CSATDHHRDHENIQYF.

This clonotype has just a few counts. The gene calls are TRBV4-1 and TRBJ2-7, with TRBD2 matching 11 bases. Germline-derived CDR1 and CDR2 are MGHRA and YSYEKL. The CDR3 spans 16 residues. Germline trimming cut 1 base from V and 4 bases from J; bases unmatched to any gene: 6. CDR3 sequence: CASSQVGGLAVYEQYF. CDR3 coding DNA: TGCGCCAGCAGCCAAGTAGGGGGACTAGCGGTGTACGAGCAGTACTTC.

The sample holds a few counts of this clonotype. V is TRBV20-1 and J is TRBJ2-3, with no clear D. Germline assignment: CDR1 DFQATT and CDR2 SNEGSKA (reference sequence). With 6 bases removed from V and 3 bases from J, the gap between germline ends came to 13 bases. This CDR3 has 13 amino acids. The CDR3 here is CSANSRKTDTQYF. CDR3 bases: TGCAGTGCCAACTCTCGGAAGACAGATACGCAGTATTTT.

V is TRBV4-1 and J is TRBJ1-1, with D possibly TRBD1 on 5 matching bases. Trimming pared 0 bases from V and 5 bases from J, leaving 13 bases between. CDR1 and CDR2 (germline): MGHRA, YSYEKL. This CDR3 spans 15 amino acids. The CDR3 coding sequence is TGCGCCAGCAGCCAAGATCCGGGACGGTGGACTGAAGCTTTCTTT. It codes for CASSQDPGRWTEAFF.

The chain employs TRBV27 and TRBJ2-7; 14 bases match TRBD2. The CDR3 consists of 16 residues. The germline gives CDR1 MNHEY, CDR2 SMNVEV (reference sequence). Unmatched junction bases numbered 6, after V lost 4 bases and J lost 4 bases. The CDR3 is CASSSRTSGRMYEQYF. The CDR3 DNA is TGTGCCAGCAGTTCTCGGACTAGCGGGAGGATGTACGAGCAGTACTTC.

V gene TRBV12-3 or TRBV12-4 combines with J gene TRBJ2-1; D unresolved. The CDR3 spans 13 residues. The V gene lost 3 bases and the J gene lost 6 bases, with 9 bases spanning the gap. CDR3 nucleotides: TGTGCCAGCAGTTTTTGGGTGGGCAATGAGCAGTTCTTC. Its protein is CASSFWVGNEQFF.

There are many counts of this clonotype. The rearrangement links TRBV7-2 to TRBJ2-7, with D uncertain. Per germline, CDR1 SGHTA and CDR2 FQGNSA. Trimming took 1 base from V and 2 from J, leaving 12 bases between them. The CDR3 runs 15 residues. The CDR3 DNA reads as TGTGCCAGCAGCTTAGACCGGGCTTCCCCCTACGAGCAGTACTTC. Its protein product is CASSLDRASPYEQYF.

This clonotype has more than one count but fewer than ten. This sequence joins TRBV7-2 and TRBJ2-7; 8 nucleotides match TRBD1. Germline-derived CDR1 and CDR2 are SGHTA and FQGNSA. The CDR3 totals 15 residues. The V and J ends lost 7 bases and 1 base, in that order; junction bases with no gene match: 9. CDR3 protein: CASIQSDRASYEQYF. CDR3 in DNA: TGTGCCAGCATCCAATCGGACAGGGCTTCCTACGAGCAGTACTTC.

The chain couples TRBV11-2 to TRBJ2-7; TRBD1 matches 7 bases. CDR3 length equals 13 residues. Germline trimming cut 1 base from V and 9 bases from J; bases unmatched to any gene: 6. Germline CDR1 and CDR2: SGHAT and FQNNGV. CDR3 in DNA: TGTGCCAGCAGCTTAGGAAGACAGGGCTGGCAGTACTTC. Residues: CASSLGRQGWQYF. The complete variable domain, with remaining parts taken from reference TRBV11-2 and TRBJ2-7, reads EAGVAQSPRYKIIEKRQSVAFWCNPISGHATLYWYQQILGQGPKLLIQFQNNGVVDDSQLPKDRFSAERLKGVDSTLKIQPAKLEDSAVYLCASSLGRQGWQYFGPGTRLTVT.

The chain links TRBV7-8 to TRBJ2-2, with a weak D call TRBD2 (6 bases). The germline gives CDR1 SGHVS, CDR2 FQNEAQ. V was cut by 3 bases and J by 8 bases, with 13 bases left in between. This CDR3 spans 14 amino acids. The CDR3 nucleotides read TGTGCCAGCAGCTTCGAGCTAGCGAGTGGGGAGCTGTTTTTT. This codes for CASSFELASGELFF.

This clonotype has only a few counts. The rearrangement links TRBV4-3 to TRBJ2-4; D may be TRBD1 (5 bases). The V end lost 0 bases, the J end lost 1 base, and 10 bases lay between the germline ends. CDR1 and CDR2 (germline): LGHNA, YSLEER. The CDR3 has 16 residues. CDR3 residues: CASSQEIRGAKNIQYF. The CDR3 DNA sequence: TGCGCCAGCAGCCAAGAAATAAGGGGCGCCAAAAACATTCAGTACTTC.

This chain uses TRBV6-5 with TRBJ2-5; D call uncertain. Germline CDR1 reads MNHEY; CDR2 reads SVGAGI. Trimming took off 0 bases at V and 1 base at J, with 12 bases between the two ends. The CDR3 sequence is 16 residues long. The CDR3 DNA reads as TGTGCCAGCAGTTACTCATTCGGAGTGAGCCAAGAGACCCAGTACTTC. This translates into CASSYSFGVSQETQYF.

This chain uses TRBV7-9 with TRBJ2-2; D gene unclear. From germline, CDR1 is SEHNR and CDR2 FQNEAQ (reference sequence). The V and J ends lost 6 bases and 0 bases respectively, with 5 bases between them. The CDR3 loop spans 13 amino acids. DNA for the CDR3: TGTGCCAGCAGACCCTCGAACACCGGGGAGCTGTTTTTT. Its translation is CASRPSNTGELFF.

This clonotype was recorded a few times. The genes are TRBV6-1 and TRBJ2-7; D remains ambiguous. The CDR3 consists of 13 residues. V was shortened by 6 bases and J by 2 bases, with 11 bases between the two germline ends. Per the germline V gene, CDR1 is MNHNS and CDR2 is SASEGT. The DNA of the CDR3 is TGTGCCAGCAGGGTCGACGGAACCTACGAGCAGTACTTC. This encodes CASRVDGTYEQYF.

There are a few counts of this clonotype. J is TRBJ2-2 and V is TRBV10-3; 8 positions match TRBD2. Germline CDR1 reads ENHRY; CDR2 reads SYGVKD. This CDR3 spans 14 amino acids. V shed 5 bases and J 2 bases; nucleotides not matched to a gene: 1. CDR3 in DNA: TGTGCCATCAGTAGCGGGAGTAACACCGGGGAGCTGTTTTTT. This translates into CAISSGSNTGELFF.

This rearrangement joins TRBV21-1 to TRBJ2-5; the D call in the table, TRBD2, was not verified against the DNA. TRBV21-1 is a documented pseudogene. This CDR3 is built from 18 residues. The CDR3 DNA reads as TGTGCCAGTAGCCCCTCGTACCGGCTAGCGGAACGACAAGAGACCCAGTACTTC. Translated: CASSPSYRLAERQETQYF.

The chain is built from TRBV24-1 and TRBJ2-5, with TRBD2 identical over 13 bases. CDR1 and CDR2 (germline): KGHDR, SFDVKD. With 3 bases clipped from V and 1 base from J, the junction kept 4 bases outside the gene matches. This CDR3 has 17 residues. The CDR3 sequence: CATSDGGTSGTQETQYF. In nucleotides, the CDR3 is TGTGCCACCAGTGATGGGGGGACTAGCGGGACCCAAGAGACCCAGTACTTC.

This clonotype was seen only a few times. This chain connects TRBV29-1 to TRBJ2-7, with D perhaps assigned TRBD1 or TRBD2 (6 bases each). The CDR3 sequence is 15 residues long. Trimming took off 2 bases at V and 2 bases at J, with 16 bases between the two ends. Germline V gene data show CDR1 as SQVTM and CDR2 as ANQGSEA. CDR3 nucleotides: TGCAGCGTTGAAAGGGGGGCGGGGAGTCCCTACGAGCAGTACTTC. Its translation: CSVERGAGSPYEQYF.

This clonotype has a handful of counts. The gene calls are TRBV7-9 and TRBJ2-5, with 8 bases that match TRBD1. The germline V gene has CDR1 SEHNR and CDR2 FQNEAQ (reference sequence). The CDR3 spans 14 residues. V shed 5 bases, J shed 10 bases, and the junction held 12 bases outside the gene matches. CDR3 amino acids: CASSPSPGTGGQYF. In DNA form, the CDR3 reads TGTGCCAGCAGCCCCTCCCCCGGGACAGGAGGCCAGTACTTC.

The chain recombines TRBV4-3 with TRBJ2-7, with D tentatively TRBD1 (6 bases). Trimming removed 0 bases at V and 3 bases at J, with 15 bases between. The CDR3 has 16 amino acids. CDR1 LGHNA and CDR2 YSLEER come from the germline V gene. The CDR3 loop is CASSQDRFGGGYEQYF. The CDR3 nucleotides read TGCGCCAGCAGCCAAGATCGGTTTGGGGGCGGCTACGAGCAGTACTTC.

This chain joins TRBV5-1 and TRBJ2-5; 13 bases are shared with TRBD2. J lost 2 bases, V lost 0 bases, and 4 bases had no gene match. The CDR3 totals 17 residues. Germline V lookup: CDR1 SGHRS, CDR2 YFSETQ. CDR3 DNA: TGCGCCAGCAGCTTGGCCCGGACTAGCGGGAGACAAGAGACCCAGTACTTC. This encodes CASSLARTSGRQETQYF.

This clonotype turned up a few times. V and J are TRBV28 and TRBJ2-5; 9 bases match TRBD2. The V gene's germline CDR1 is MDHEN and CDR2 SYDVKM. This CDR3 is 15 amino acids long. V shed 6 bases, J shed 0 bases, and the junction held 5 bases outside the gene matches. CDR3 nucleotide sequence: TGTGCCAGCAGGGTAGCGGGAGAGTACCAAGAGACCCAGTACTTC. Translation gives CASRVAGEYQETQYF.

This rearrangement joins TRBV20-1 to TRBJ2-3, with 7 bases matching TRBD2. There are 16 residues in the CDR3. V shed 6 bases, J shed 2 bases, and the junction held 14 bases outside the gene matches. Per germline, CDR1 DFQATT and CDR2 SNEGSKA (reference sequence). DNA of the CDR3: TGCAGTGCCCATCTGGTCCTAGCGGACCTCACAGATACGCAGTATTTT. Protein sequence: CSAHLVLADLTDTQYF.

The CDR3 region has the DNA TGTGCCAGCAGCTTAGCGCAAGGGACTAGGTCCTACGAGCAGTACTTC. Protein: CASSLAQGTRSYEQYF. The V and J genes are TRBV7-2 and TRBJ2-7, with 8 nucleotides matching TRBD2. The length of the CDR3 is 16 residues. Germline CDR1 and CDR2: SGHTA and FQGNSA. J lost 1 base, V lost 0 bases, and 5 bases had no gene match.